The 6 T cell receptor beta chains given below trace back to one sample, sequenced in a study of blood T cell repertoires in COVID-19. Clones were read by immunoSEQ multiplex PCR, and TCRdb kept only the in-frame ones, dropping some. The data show about 160,000 clones, approximately 85% seen once. Sequenced input: peripheral blood. These receptors were taken from an older man with COVID-19, enrolled during active disease.

The V call is TRBV3-1 (or the pseudogene TRBV3-2), the J call TRBJ1-2; D unclear. Per the germline V gene, CDR1 is LGHDT and CDR2 is YNNKEL (reference sequence). V gave up 1 base and J gave up 7 bases, with 16 bases separating them. The CDR3 is 15 amino acids. The CDR3, as DNA: TGTGCCAGCAGCCAAGTACCTGGACTTATGGTTGGCTACACCTTC. It specifies CASSQVPGLMVGYTF.

The gene calls are TRBV5-1 and TRBJ1-1; the D gene is possibly TRBD1 (5 bases). This CDR3 has 15 amino acids. Trimming shortened V by 0 bases and J by 4 bases, and 13 bases separated the two germline ends. CDR1 and CDR2 (germline): SGHRS, YFSETQ. In nucleotides, the CDR3 is TGCGCCAGCAGCTTGGGTGGGGCTCGGAGCACTGAAGCTTTCTTT. It codes for CASSLGGARSTEAFF.

CDR3 sequence reads: CASSSELHSYEQYF. The DNA for the CDR3 is TGTGCCAGCAGCTCTGAACTGCACTCCTACGAGCAGTACTTC. This rearrangement joins TRBV11-1 to TRBJ2-7; no clear D. V lost 4 bases, J lost 0 bases, and 10 bases lay in between. The germline V gene encodes CDR1 SGHAT and CDR2 FQDESV (reference sequence). This CDR3 has 14 residues.

V usage is TRBV5-1 and J usage is TRBJ2-1, with 11 bases matching TRBD2. Germline CDR1 is SGHRS and CDR2 is YFSETQ. The trim removed 4 bases at V and 7 bases at J, leaving 13 bases unmatched. CDR3 length equals 17 residues. CDR3 residues: CASSGRPGLAAGNEQFF. The CDR3 DNA reads TGCGCCAGCAGCGGCCGTCCGGGACTAGCGGCGGGGAATGAGCAGTTCTTC.

The V and J genes are TRBV6-1 and TRBJ1-1; tentatively, D is TRBD1 (5 bases). V was pared by 1 base and J by 1 base, with 10 bases between. The germline V gene has CDR1 MNHNS and CDR2 SASEGT. This CDR3 region has 15 residues. CDR3 in amino acids: CASSEGGTWNTEAFF. The CDR3 coding sequence is TGTGCCAGCAGTGAAGGGGGCACGTGGAACACTGAAGCTTTCTTT.

The genes are TRBV5-1 and TRBJ1-4; 8 bases map to TRBD1. Germline assignment: CDR1 SGHRS and CDR2 YFSETQ. The V and J ends lost 4 bases and 8 bases, in that order; junction bases with no gene match: 10. The CDR3 is 15 residues long. CDR3 sequence reads: CASSVGTGFVEKLFF. The CDR3 DNA is TGCGCCAGCAGCGTGGGGACAGGCTTTGTAGAAAAACTGTTTTTT.